These 22 T cell receptor beta chains were all obtained from the same sample, sequenced in a study of CD8 T cells in Susac syndrome. Random hexamers primed reverse transcription of roughly 0.45 to 1 ug RNA. MiXCR was run by TCRdb on the immunoSEQ multiplex PCR reads, yielding one entry per CDR3 protein. The repertoire holds some 260,000 distinct CDR3 sequences, with roughly 84% as singletons. The sequencing input was CD8+ T cells from PBMCs. The receptors here all came from a human donor with multiple sclerosis.

V usage is TRBV9 and J usage is TRBJ2-4; TRBD2 might be the D (5 bases). The V end lost 2 bases, the J end lost 9 bases, and 9 bases lay between the germline ends. Germline-derived CDR1 and CDR2 are SGDLS and YYNGEE. CDR3 length: 12 amino acids. The CDR3 protein is CASSVGKGIQYF. CDR3 bases: TGTGCCAGCAGCGTCGGGAAGGGCATTCAGTACTTC.

CDR3 in DNA: TGTGCCAGCAGCTTAGAGACTAGCGCCTACGAGCAGTACTTC. This sequence encodes CASSLETSAYEQYF. The chain has TRBV7-9 and TRBJ2-7; 8 bases are shared with TRBD2. V shed 1 base and J 2 bases; nucleotides not matched to a gene: 1. The CDR3 contains 14 residues. The germline V gene has CDR1 SEHNR and CDR2 FQNEAQ (reference sequence). The full variable domain, rest sourced from reference TRBV7-9 and TRBJ2-7, is DTGVSQNPRHKITKRGQNVTFRCDPISEHNRLYWYRQTLGQGPEFLTYFQNEAQLEKSRLLSDRFSAERPKGSFSTLEIQRTEQGDSAMYLCASSLETSAYEQYFGPGTRLTVT.

The CDR3 DNA reads TGTGCCAGCAGCAACCGGGACACCGACTTCGAGCAGTACTTC. It yields the protein CASSNRDTDFEQYF. The chain uses TRBV13 and TRBJ2-7; possibly TRBD1 for D (6 bases). The CDR3 is made up of 14 amino acids. The germline V gene encodes CDR1 PRHDT and CDR2 FYEKMQ (reference sequence). V lost 5 bases, J lost 6 bases, and 17 bases lay in between.

The chain combines TRBV5-6 with TRBJ1-2; perhaps TRBD1 as D (6 bases). This CDR3 contains 14 residues. Trimming pared 2 bases from V and 3 bases from J, leaving 11 bases between. The germline CDR1 and CDR2 sequences are SGHDT and YYEEEE. This CDR3 is CASSLGRGDYGYTF. DNA of the CDR3: TGTGCCAGCAGCTTAGGCAGGGGAGACTATGGCTACACCTTC.

This clonotype has more than one count but fewer than ten. This sequence joins TRBV2 and TRBJ2-7; TRBD2 aligns across 10 bases. Looked up from germline, CDR1 is SNHLY and CDR2 is FYNNEI. J lost 6 bases, V lost 0 bases, and 8 bases had no gene match. The CDR3 is made up of 16 amino acids. CDR3 sequence reads: CASSEAASGSFPEQYF. The CDR3 nucleotides read TGTGCCAGCAGTGAAGCGGCTAGCGGGAGTTTCCCCGAGCAGTACTTC.

This clonotype was observed a few times. CDR3 amino acids: CASSYTSLGSSYNEQFF. For the CDR3, the DNA is TGTGCCAGCAGTTACACTAGCCTTGGTAGCTCCTACAATGAGCAGTTCTTC. The V call is TRBV6-2 or TRBV6-3, the J call TRBJ2-1; perhaps TRBD2 as D (6 bases). Germline V CDR1 and CDR2: MNHEY, SVGEGT. V shed 2 bases and J shed 0 bases, with 14 bases lying between them. This CDR3 contains 17 residues.

This chain connects TRBV27 to TRBJ1-1; TRBD1 aligns across 9 bases. The CDR3 extends over 14 amino acids. The germline V gene encodes CDR1 MNHEY and CDR2 SMNVEV (reference sequence). Losses at the gene ends were 4 bases for V and 5 bases for J; bases not matched to a gene: 5. Here the CDR3 DNA reads TGTGCCAGCAGTTACACAGGGGGCCGGACTGAAGCTTTCTTT. Protein: CASSYTGGRTEAFF.

The genes are TRBV18 and TRBJ2-7, with 13 positions matching TRBD2. Germline CDR1 is KGHSH and CDR2 is LQKENI. This CDR3 has 15 residues. V gave up 3 bases and J gave up 4 bases; unmatched junction bases: 3. This CDR3 is CASSPELAGGYEQYF. The CDR3 nucleotides are TGTGCCAGCTCACCTGAACTAGCGGGGGGGTACGAGCAGTACTTC.

The chain has TRBV28 and TRBJ1-1; possible D gene TRBD1, 5 bases. There are 17 residues in the CDR3. The V gene's germline CDR1 is MDHEN and CDR2 SYDVKM. The V end lost 3 bases, the J end lost 0 bases, and 17 bases lay between the germline ends. CDR3 region: CASSFPSAGTVNTEAFF. The CDR3, as DNA: TGTGCCAGCAGTTTTCCGTCCGCCGGGACGGTGAACACTGAAGCTTTCTTT.

The chain combines TRBV2 with TRBJ2-7; 7 positions match TRBD2. V was pared by 6 bases and J by 6 bases, with 23 bases of the junction left unmatched. Germline assignment: CDR1 SNHLY and CDR2 FYNNEI. The CDR3 contains 18 residues. The DNA of the CDR3 is TGTGCCAGCAGCGCGTTCGGAGGGCTAGCGGAGGATGGGGGCGAGCAGTACTTC. Its translation is CASSAFGGLAEDGGEQYF.

The rearrangement links TRBV5-5 to TRBJ1-2; a possible D gene is TRBD1 (6 bases). The CDR3 covers 14 residues. With 4 bases removed from V and 7 bases from J, the gap between germline ends came to 17 bases. Germline V gene lookup returns CDR1 SGHKS and CDR2 YYEKEE (reference sequence). CDR3 in amino acids: CASSPNGGAGGYTF. The CDR3 coding sequence is TGTGCCAGCAGCCCCAACGGGGGGGCGGGTGGCTACACCTTC.

J is TRBJ1-2 and V is TRBV20-1; D is unresolved. This CDR3 has 16 amino acids. Trimming took off 0 bases at V and 0 bases at J, with 14 bases between the two ends. Germline CDR1 reads DFQATT; CDR2 reads SNEGSKA (reference sequence). The CDR3 DNA follows: TGCAGTGCTAGAGATCCGATGTCACTAGCTAACTATGGCTACACCTTC. This codes for CSARDPMSLANYGYTF.

J is TRBJ1-5 and V is TRBV9; the D gene is possibly TRBD1 (5 bases). V dropped 0 bases and J dropped 7 bases, with 11 bases sitting between them. The CDR3 totals 14 residues. The germline V gene encodes CDR1 SGDLS and CDR2 YYNGEE. This chain's CDR3 is CASSVEGRGQPQHF. In DNA, the CDR3 is TGTGCCAGCAGCGTAGAAGGTAGGGGCCAGCCCCAGCATTTT.

As to this clonotype: One end of the junction does not line up with germline, which may come from a read error. The chain couples TRBV27 to TRBJ1-5, with unresolved D. This CDR3 has 15 amino acids. CDR1 is MNHEY, CDR2 SMNVEV, per germline (reference sequence). CDR3 amino acids: CACSFIPLGNQPQHF. CDR3 nucleotide sequence: TGTGCCTGCAGTTTTATACCCCTCGGCAATCAGCCCCAGCATTTT.

The chain links TRBV20-1 to TRBJ2-7; 10 bases agree with TRBD2. The CDR3 loop spans 20 amino acids. V trimming: 0 bases; J trimming: 3 bases; junction bases outside the gene matches: 20. Germline lookup yields CDR1 DFQATT and CDR2 SNEGSKA (reference sequence). The CDR3 loop reads CSARDSVSSVGTSGIYEQYF. The CDR3, as DNA: TGCAGTGCTAGAGATTCGGTTTCGTCGGTAGGAACTAGCGGGATCTACGAGCAGTACTTC.

This clonotype was seen only a few times. The rearrangement joins TRBV6-1 to TRBJ1-4, with 7 bases identical to TRBD1. This CDR3 has 14 residues. Trimming at V came to 7 bases and at J to 11 bases, leaving 13 bases not matched to a gene. Germline V gene sequence: CDR1 MNHNS, CDR2 SASEGT. The CDR3 region is CASTRDSGMGKLFF. CDR3 nucleotide sequence: TGTGCCAGCACTCGGGACAGCGGAATGGGGAAACTGTTTTTT.

This clonotype has a single count. The V and J genes are TRBV6-1 and TRBJ1-5; TRBD1 agrees at 9 bases. The germline CDR1 and CDR2 sequences are MNHNS and SASEGT. The CDR3 is 17 residues long. Unmatched junction bases numbered 10, after V lost 5 bases and J lost 2 bases. CDR3 amino acids: CASSMDRGLGGNQPQHF. The CDR3, as DNA: TGTGCCAGCAGTATGGACAGGGGTCTGGGGGGCAATCAGCCCCAGCATTTT.

The V and J genes are TRBV2 and TRBJ2-7, with TRBD2 as a possible D gene (6 bases). Germline V gene lookup returns CDR1 SNHLY and CDR2 FYNNEI. V lost 3 bases and J lost 2, with 17 bases in between. This CDR3 region has 16 residues. The CDR3 is CASSDQSMGLPYEQYF. The CDR3 DNA sequence: TGTGCCAGCAGTGATCAGTCTATGGGACTTCCCTACGAGCAGTACTTC.

In its sample, this clonotype was seen a few times. V and J are TRBV7-3 and TRBJ2-3, with D uncertain. V shed 5 bases and J shed 0 bases, with 9 bases lying between them. The V gene's germline CDR1 is SGHTA and CDR2 FQGTGA. The CDR3 runs 14 residues. The CDR3 DNA reads TGTGCCAGCAGCGACCGGGCTAGCACAGATACGCAGTATTTT. This sequence encodes CASSDRASTDTQYF. Full variable domain (outside the CDR3, taken from reference TRBV7-3 and TRBJ2-3): GAGVSQTPSNKVTEKGKYVELRCDPISGHTALYWYRQSLGQGPEFLIYFQGTGAADDSGLPNDRFFAVRPEGSVSTLKIQRTERGDSAVYLCASSDRASTDTQYFGPGTRLTVL.

The chain joins TRBV27 to TRBJ2-3; 10 positions match TRBD2. The CDR3 contains 15 residues. Germline V lookup: CDR1 MNHEY, CDR2 SMNVEV (reference sequence). J lost 6 bases, V lost 5 bases, and 8 bases had no gene match. CDR3 in amino acids: CASSPLAGVTDTQYF. DNA for the CDR3: TGTGCCAGCAGTCCTCTAGCGGGAGTTACTGATACGCAGTATTTT.

J is TRBJ2-5 and V is TRBV27; 9 bases are a match to TRBD1. Germline V gene sequence: CDR1 MNHEY, CDR2 SMNVEV (reference sequence). The CDR3 has 15 residues. Losses at the gene ends were 5 bases for V and 5 bases for J; bases not matched to a gene: 9. CDR3 protein: CASSPRQGVLETQYF. The DNA for the CDR3 is TGTGCCAGCAGTCCCAGACAGGGGGTATTGGAGACCCAGTACTTC.

The chain employs TRBV6-1 and TRBJ1-2; 9 bases line up with TRBD1. The germline gives CDR1 MNHNS, CDR2 SASEGT. This CDR3 has 13 amino acids. V lost 8 bases to trimming and J lost 7 bases; unmatched junction nucleotides: 8. The DNA for the CDR3 is TGTGCCAGCTATCGGGACAGGGCGTTTGGCTACACCTTC. This encodes CASYRDRAFGYTF.